The 28 T cell receptor beta chains below come from one sample, sequenced in a study of cytomegalovirus exposure and HLA in healthy donors. PCR involved 60 Vbeta and 13 Jbeta primers. The repertoire was sequenced with immunoSEQ multiplex PCR; TCRdb's copy has only in-frame clones and lacks some. This table holds over 100,000 clones. The sample consisted of PBMCs. Receptor source: a woman aged 40-49 years in good health and CMV-seropositive.

In DNA form, the CDR3 reads TGTGCCAGCAGCAGGGACAGCTCTGGGGCCAACGTCCTGACTTTC. Its protein is CASSRDSSGANVLTF. V and J are TRBV6-5 and TRBJ2-6, with 7 nucleotides matching TRBD1. The trim removed 6 bases at V and 0 bases at J, leaving 2 bases unmatched. The CDR3 has 15 amino acids. Germline CDR1 and CDR2: MNHEY and SVGAGI.

The chain carries TRBV19 and TRBJ2-7; TRBD1 agrees at 9 bases. The CDR3 runs 17 residues. CDR1 is LNHDA, CDR2 SQIVND, per germline (reference sequence). Trimming removed 5 bases from V and 1 base from J; junction bases left unmatched: 12. The CDR3 DNA is TGTGCCAGTAGTTCACGCCCTGGGACAGGGACTTCCTACGAGCAGTACTTC. Its protein is CASSSRPGTGTSYEQYF.

The CDR3 loop reads CASSRQGAKDDEKLFF. DNA for the CDR3: TGTGCCAGCTCCCGACAGGGGGCGAAAGACGATGAAAAACTGTTTTTT. The V and J genes are TRBV18 and TRBJ1-4; 10 nucleotides line up with TRBD1. V lost 6 bases and J lost 6; bases outside the gene matches: 10. Per the germline V gene, CDR1 is KGHSH and CDR2 is LQKENI. The CDR3 has 16 amino acids.

The genes are TRBV5-4 and TRBJ2-1, with D possibly TRBD1 on 6 matching bases. The CDR3 contains 15 residues. The ends were cut back, 3 bases at V and 8 bases at J, with 18 bases in the middle. The germline CDR1 and CDR2 sequences are SGHNT and YYREEE (reference sequence). CDR3 region: CASSSTNRVPDEQFF. DNA of the CDR3: TGTGCCAGCAGCTCGACCAACAGGGTTCCCGATGAGCAGTTCTTC.

A note on this clone: One junction end disagrees with the germline gene, perhaps due to a read error. This chain uses TRBV6-1 with TRBJ2-6; D ambiguous. The germline gives CDR1 MNHNS, CDR2 SASEGT. This CDR3 has 12 residues. As DNA, the CDR3 is TGTGCCACCAGTCGTGGGGCCAACGTCCTGACTTTC. Its translation is CATSRGANVLTF.

The chain links TRBV2 to TRBJ2-1; D not certain. The V gene lost 1 base and the J gene lost 10 bases, with 5 bases spanning the gap. The CDR3 covers 11 residues. The germline V gene encodes CDR1 SNHLY and CDR2 FYNNEI. The CDR3 nucleotides are TGTGCCAGCAGTGAAGGGCCGGAGCAGTTCTTC. This gives the protein CASSEGPEQFF.

This rearrangement joins TRBV11-2 to TRBJ2-1, with D tentatively TRBD1 (6 bases). The CDR3 totals 13 residues. Germline V CDR1 and CDR2: SGHAT, FQNNGV. Trimming stripped 5 bases from V and 9 bases from J, with 14 bases between. In DNA, the CDR3 is TGTGCCAGCAGCCTCGGTCCCAGGGGTGAGCAGTTCTTC. It specifies CASSLGPRGEQFF.

This chain joins TRBV28 and TRBJ1-3; D possibly corresponds to TRBD1 (6 bases). This CDR3 spans 15 amino acids. V was pared by 7 bases and J by 0 bases, with 13 bases between. CDR1 and CDR2 (germline): MDHEN, SYDVKM. For the CDR3, the DNA is TGTGCCAGCAATAAACAGGGTACCTCTGGAAACACCATATATTTT. As protein: CASNKQGTSGNTIYF.

The CDR3 nucleotides read TGCGCCAGCAGCTTCTCCCCTAGCGGGAGGGCCTACAATGAGCAGTTCTTC. This sequence encodes CASSFSPSGRAYNEQFF. This sequence joins TRBV5-1 and TRBJ2-1; 12 nucleotides align to TRBD2. The CDR3 has 17 amino acids. Germline V gene sequence: CDR1 SGHRS, CDR2 YFSETQ. With 2 bases clipped from V and 2 bases from J, the junction kept 5 bases outside the gene matches.

The chain combines TRBV6-1 with TRBJ1-1, with a weak D call TRBD1 (6 bases). CDR3 length equals 13 residues. Trimming took 6 bases from V and 7 from J, leaving 15 bases between them. Per germline, CDR1 MNHNS and CDR2 SASEGT. In DNA, the CDR3 is TGTGCCAGCAGCGTTCGGGGGGCAGTTGAAGCTTTCTTT. Amino acid sequence: CASSVRGAVEAFF.

The genes are TRBV11-3 and TRBJ2-7, with 8 positions matching TRBD1. V dropped 1 base and J dropped 4; count of bases not matched to a gene: 9. The CDR3 is 16 residues long. Germline V gene sequence: CDR1 SGHNT, CDR2 YENEEA. CDR3 residues: CASSLGGGTGDYEQYF. CDR3 bases: TGTGCCAGCAGCTTAGGAGGCGGGACAGGCGATTACGAGCAGTACTTC. Filled out from reference TRBV11-3 and TRBJ2-7, the complete variable domain reads EAGVVQSPRYKIIEKKQPVAFWCNPISGHNTLYWYLQNLGQGPELLIRYENEEAVDDSQLPKDRFSAERLKGVDSTLKIQPAELGDSAVYLCASSLGGGTGDYEQYFGPGTRLTVT.

The chain joins TRBV4-3 to TRBJ2-7, with 7 bases identical to TRBD1. Per the germline V gene, CDR1 is LGHNA and CDR2 is YSLEER. This CDR3 contains 12 residues. The CDR3 region is CGRTGLTYEQYF. CDR3 DNA sequence: TGCGGGAGGACAGGCTTAACCTACGAGCAGTACTTC.

The CDR3 spells CASSQDLGTPSSYEQYF. CDR3 nucleotide sequence: TGCGCCAGCAGCCAAGATTTGGGGACACCAAGCTCCTACGAGCAGTACTTC. The chain has TRBV4-3 and TRBJ2-7, with D possibly being TRBD1 (6 bases). The CDR3 has 17 amino acids. Trimming removed 0 bases from V and 0 bases from J, with 15 bases in between. Germline CDR1 and CDR2: LGHNA and YSLEER.

This sequence joins TRBV2 and TRBJ1-2; 10 bases fit TRBD1. Germline V gene data show CDR1 as SNHLY and CDR2 as FYNNEI. Losses at the gene ends were 6 bases for V and 5 bases for J; bases not matched to a gene: 6. The CDR3 is 14 amino acids. The CDR3, as DNA: TGTGCCAGCAGCGTCCCGGGACAGGGGTATGGCTACACCTTC. As protein: CASSVPGQGYGYTF.

The gene calls are TRBV7-8 and TRBJ2-7, with 7 bases fitting TRBD2. Trimming took 1 base from V and 2 from J; bases not matched to a gene: 5. Germline CDR1 SGHVS, CDR2 FQNEAQ. This CDR3 is 15 amino acids long. The CDR3 spells CASSLGVGGAYEQYF. The CDR3 DNA follows: TGTGCCAGCAGCTTAGGAGTGGGAGGGGCCTACGAGCAGTACTTC.

V gene TRBV27 combines with J gene TRBJ2-1; 11 bases are a match to TRBD2. The germline V gene encodes CDR1 MNHEY and CDR2 SMNVEV (reference sequence). This CDR3 spans 15 amino acids. The junction had 5 bases not matched to a gene; V was cut back by 3 bases and J by 7 bases. The CDR3 region has the DNA TGTGCCAGCAGTTTCCTAGCGGGGGGCCAAAATGAGCAGTTCTTC. It is translated as CASSFLAGGQNEQFF.

The chain joins TRBV7-3 to TRBJ1-1; 8 bases match TRBD1. CDR3 length: 13 amino acids. V shed 3 bases, J shed 5 bases, and the junction held 2 bases outside the gene matches. The germline V gene has CDR1 SGHTA and CDR2 FQGTGA. The DNA for the CDR3 is TGTGCCAGCAGCTTCCAGGGGGCAACTGAAGCTTTCTTT. It specifies CASSFQGATEAFF.

The V call is TRBV27, the J call TRBJ2-7; 9 nucleotides line up with TRBD1. This CDR3 comprises 15 residues. The germline gives CDR1 MNHEY, CDR2 SMNVEV (reference sequence). With 5 bases clipped from V and 0 bases from J, the junction kept 5 bases outside the gene matches. The DNA of the CDR3 is TGTGCCAGCAGTACCTACAGGGGGCCCTCCTACGAGCAGTACTTC. It specifies CASSTYRGPSYEQYF.

The rearrangement uses TRBV19 and TRBJ2-3; 8 nucleotides align to TRBD1. V was clipped by 4 bases and J by 9 bases; unmatched bases: 6. CDR3 size: 13 residues. Germline V gene sequence: CDR1 LNHDA, CDR2 SQIVND (reference sequence). The CDR3 DNA follows: TGTGCCAGTAGTAGCGGACAGGGAGGCACGCAGTATTTT. It is translated as CASSSGQGGTQYF.

The genes are TRBV6-5 and TRBJ1-6; 8 nucleotides agree with TRBD1. Germline loops: CDR1 MNHEY, CDR2 SVGAGI. This CDR3 region has 16 residues. Losses at the gene ends were 4 bases for V and 7 bases for J; bases not matched to a gene: 9. The CDR3 sequence: CASSSAFGTGNSPLHF. CDR3 nucleotide sequence: TGTGCCAGCAGTTCTGCGTTTGGGACAGGCAATTCACCCCTCCACTTT.

The CDR3 DNA is TGCGCCAGCAGCTTGGGACTAGCCAGGAACTTAGAGCAGTACTTC. Its translation is CASSLGLARNLEQYF. V usage is TRBV5-1 and J usage is TRBJ2-7, with TRBD2 matching over 7 bases. J lost 7 bases, V lost 0 bases, and 10 bases had no gene match. This CDR3 comprises 15 residues. Germline V lookup: CDR1 SGHRS, CDR2 YFSETQ.

The CDR3 is CASGGQGASGELFF. The CDR3 DNA is TGTGCCAGCGGAGGACAGGGGGCCTCGGGGGAGCTGTTTTTT. The gene calls are TRBV7-8 and TRBJ2-2; 11 positions agree with TRBD1. The CDR3 runs 14 residues. Germline V gene lookup returns CDR1 SGHVS and CDR2 FQNEAQ. V gave up 8 bases and J gave up 8 bases; unmatched junction bases: 7.

The rearrangement joins TRBV19 to TRBJ2-2; a weak D match, TRBD2 (6 bases). CDR1 and CDR2 from the germline V gene are LNHDA and SQIVND (reference sequence). The CDR3 has 15 residues. V dropped 3 bases and J dropped 2 bases, with 10 bases sitting between them. The DNA of the CDR3 is TGTGCCAGTAGTATCGGGAGTCGAAACACCGGGGAGCTGTTTTTT. It translates to CASSIGSRNTGELFF.

The chain links TRBV14 to TRBJ1-1, with TRBD1 matching over 9 bases. In germline, CDR1 is SGHDN, CDR2 FVKESK. The trim removed 3 bases at V and 5 bases at J, leaving 7 bases unmatched. The CDR3 loop spans 15 amino acids. Here the CDR3 reads CASSHWGQGGTEAFF. DNA of the CDR3: TGTGCCAGCAGCCACTGGGGACAGGGAGGGACTGAAGCTTTCTTT. The entire variable domain, with the rest obtained from reference TRBV14 and TRBJ1-1, is as follows: EAGVTQFPSHSVIEKGQTVTLRCDPISGHDNLYWYRRVMGKEIKFLLHFVKESKQDESGMPNNRFLAERTGGTYSTLKVQPAELEDSGVYFCASSHWGQGGTEAFFGQGTRLTVV.

The chain carries TRBV15 and TRBJ1-2; a weak D match, TRBD1 (6 bases). From germline, CDR1 is LNHNV and CDR2 YYDKDF (reference sequence). The CDR3 covers 15 residues. V was pared by 0 bases and J by 5 bases, with 13 bases between. CDR3 in amino acids: CATSRDTGIGYGYTF. In DNA form, the CDR3 reads TGTGCCACCAGCAGAGATACAGGGATCGGGTATGGCTACACCTTC.

The chain recombines TRBV6-5 with TRBJ2-5; 9 bases align to TRBD1. The J call could be wrong; TRBJ2-7 is a better fit for the DNA end. The CDR3 extends over 14 amino acids. CDR1 MNHEY and CDR2 SVGAGI come from the germline V gene. The CDR3: CASSMGQGGYEQYF. CDR3 nucleotides: TGTGCCAGCAGCATGGGACAGGGAGGCTACGAGCAGTACTTC.

V and J are TRBV18 and TRBJ1-5; TRBD1 agrees at 11 bases. Germline values: CDR1 KGHSH, CDR2 LQKENI. The length of the CDR3 is 15 residues. V trimming: 2 bases; J trimming: 6 bases; junction bases outside the gene matches: 3. CDR3 nucleotides: TGTGCCAGCTCACCAACCGGGACAGGGGGTCAGCCCCAGCATTTT. Its protein product is CASSPTGTGGQPQHF.

The chain has TRBV6-5 and TRBJ1-6, with 7 bases lining up with TRBD1. The CDR3 is 14 amino acids. V lost 6 bases and J lost 6; bases outside the gene matches: 5. CDR1 MNHEY and CDR2 SVGAGI come from the germline V gene. CDR3 bases: TGTGCCAGCAGCAGGGACAGATCTAATTCACCCCTCCACTTT. Protein: CASSRDRSNSPLHF.